These 24 T cell receptor beta chains originate from one sample sequenced in a study of T cells in Graves' hyperthyroidism and ophthalmopathy. The CDR3 regions of TCR beta were amplified from RNA transcripts. The HTBI primer set served for first-round RT-PCR of the TCR CDR3. Each CDR3 protein gets one entry after TCRdb re-called the multiplex PCR reads with MiXCR. The sample lists hundreds of thousands of distinct CDR3 sequences; around a third were seen once. The sample taken for sequencing was blood. These receptors were taken from a woman aged 40 to 50 with Graves' hyperthyroidism.

This clonotype came up a few times. The chain carries TRBV7-2 and TRBJ1-1; D gene unclear. The CDR3 loop spans 13 amino acids. Germline V CDR1 and CDR2: SGHTA, FQGNSA. V lost 8 bases, J lost 3 bases, and 13 bases lay in between. CDR3 coding DNA: TGTGCCAGCTTAACCAACTCGTACACTGAAGCTTTCTTT. Residues: CASLTNSYTEAFF.

This clonotype came up a few times. This rearrangement joins TRBV10-3 to TRBJ2-2; the match to TRBD2 covers 7 bases. Germline trimming cut 10 bases from V and 3 bases from J; bases unmatched to any gene: 17. The CDR3 spans 17 residues. The germline V gene has CDR1 ENHRY and CDR2 SYGVKD. The CDR3 loop is CASEDRDYTWDTGELFF. In DNA form, the CDR3 reads TGTGCCAGTGAGGACCGGGACTATACCTGGGACACCGGGGAGCTGTTTTTT.

This clonotype came up many times. As DNA, the CDR3 is TGTGCCAGCAGTTACTCGAAGGATCAGCCCCAGCATTTT. Its translation is CASSYSKDQPQHF. The chain couples TRBV6-6 to TRBJ1-5; D unresolved. With 0 bases removed from V and 5 bases from J, the gap between germline ends came to 5 bases. The CDR3 sequence is 13 residues long. Germline lookup yields CDR1 MNHNY and CDR2 SVGAGI (reference sequence).

This clonotype came up a few times. The chain is built from TRBV20-1 and TRBJ2-7; TRBD2 aligns across 9 bases. Germline trimming cut 3 bases from V and 0 bases from J; bases unmatched to any gene: 9. The CDR3 is made up of 16 amino acids. From germline, CDR1 is DFQATT and CDR2 SNEGSKA (reference sequence). For the CDR3, the DNA is TGCAGTGCTAGTTGGTGGGGCGGGAGGGCCTCCTACGAGCAGTACTTC. Translation: CSASWWGGRASYEQYF.

On this clonotype: An end of the junction differs from the germline gene, which may be a read error. The CDR3 is CAGRSREQGTYEQYF. The DNA for the CDR3 is TGTGCCGGTAGGAGCCGGGAACAGGGGACCTACGAGCAGTACTTC. V and J are TRBV19 and TRBJ2-7; 7 positions match TRBD1. The CDR3 spans 15 residues. Germline V gene data show CDR1 as LNHDA and CDR2 as SQIVND (reference sequence).

The rearrangement joins TRBV11-1 to TRBJ1-1; TRBD1 aligns across 12 bases. In germline, CDR1 is SGHAT, CDR2 FQDESV (reference sequence). Trimming took 5 bases from V and 4 from J; bases not matched to a gene: 11. There are 17 residues in the CDR3. CDR3 residues: CASSPRDRGLWTTEAFF. Written as DNA, the CDR3 is TGTGCCAGCAGCCCTCGGGACAGGGGGCTGTGGACCACTGAAGCTTTCTTT. Using reference TRBV11-1 and TRBJ1-1 for the parts outside the CDR3, the full variable domain is EAEVAQSPRYKITEKSQAVAFWCDPISGHATLYWYRQILGQGPELLVQFQDESVVDDSQLPKDRFSAERLKGVDSTLKIQPAELGDSAMYLCASSPRDRGLWTTEAFFGQGTRLTVV.

To note about this clonotype: At one of its ends the junction is not consistent with the germline gene, which may arise from a read error. The chain has TRBV5-1 and TRBJ2-7; 9 nucleotides agree with TRBD1. The CDR3 loop spans 12 amino acids. Germline loops: CDR1 SGHRS, CDR2 YFSETQ. DNA of the CDR3: TGTGCCAGTTGGGACAGGGACTACGAGCAGTACTTC. It encodes CASWDRDYEQYF.

This chain joins TRBV6-5 and TRBJ2-5; 7 bases match TRBD1. This CDR3 has 15 residues. V was pared by 3 bases and J by 2 bases, with 6 bases of the junction left unmatched. The V gene's germline CDR1 is MNHEY and CDR2 SVGAGI. The CDR3 region is CASSYPGTAQETQYF. In DNA form, the CDR3 reads TGTGCCAGCAGTTATCCTGGGACAGCTCAAGAGACCCAGTACTTC.

The gene calls are TRBV4-1 and TRBJ1-2; TRBD1 aligns across 7 bases. This CDR3 region has 16 residues. Germline lookup yields CDR1 MGHRA and CDR2 YSYEKL. The J segment lost 4 bases and the V segment lost 3 bases, leaving 11 bases of the junction unmatched. The CDR3 is CASSHPRGGTAYGYTF. The CDR3 DNA follows: TGCGCCAGCAGCCACCCGCGGGGAGGGACAGCCTATGGCTACACCTTC.

This clonotype appeared many times. This chain links TRBV2 with TRBJ2-7, with TRBD1 as a possible D gene (6 bases). This CDR3 has 15 amino acids. The V gene's germline CDR1 is SNHLY and CDR2 FYNNEI. V dropped 4 bases and J dropped 3 bases, with 16 bases sitting between them. CDR3 sequence: CASSGGQSRNYEQYF. The CDR3, as DNA: TGTGCCAGCAGTGGGGGACAAAGCAGAAACTACGAGCAGTACTTC.

The V gene is TRBV4-1, the J gene TRBJ2-7; 7 bases fit TRBD1. Germline V lookup: CDR1 MGHRA, CDR2 YSYEKL. The CDR3 has 14 residues. The ends lost 1 base at V and 2 bases at J; junction bases unmatched: 2. The CDR3 coding sequence is TGCGCCAGCAGCCAAGTAACAGGGGCCTACGAGCAGTACTTC. This sequence encodes CASSQVTGAYEQYF.

This clonotype showed up just a few times. The V and J genes are TRBV4-2 and TRBJ2-7; TRBD1 or TRBD2 may be the D gene (6 bases each). V was cut by 4 bases and J by 0 bases, with 19 bases left in between. CDR3 size: 17 residues. The germline CDR1 and CDR2 sequences are LGHNA and YNFKEQ. The CDR3: CASSPAGLTGASYEQYF. The CDR3 DNA is TGTGCCAGCAGCCCGGCCGGGCTAACGGGGGCCTCCTACGAGCAGTACTTC.

The chain carries TRBV12-3 or TRBV12-4 and TRBJ2-5; perhaps D is TRBD1 or TRBD2 (5 bases each). The CDR3 totals 13 residues. Between the trimmed V and J ends, which lost 10 bases and 8 bases, there was a span of 20 bases. The CDR3: CATGAGKGVTQYF. The CDR3 region has the DNA TGTGCCACCGGGGCAGGGAAAGGGGTTACCCAGTACTTC.

As for this clonotype: A much more abundant neighbour one base away suggests this may be a read error. This chain uses TRBV7-2 with TRBJ1-1; no clear D gene. V was pared by 5 bases and J by 1 base, with 8 bases between. Germline assignment: CDR1 SGHTA and CDR2 FQGNSA. The CDR3 is 13 amino acids. The CDR3 reads CASSAQTNTEAFF. CDR3 sequence (DNA): TGTGCCAGCAGCGCACAGACGAACACTGAAGCTTTCTTT.

This rearrangement joins TRBV11-2 to TRBJ1-1; possible D gene TRBD1, 6 bases. This CDR3 region has 15 residues. The germline gives CDR1 SGHAT, CDR2 FQNNGV. Trimming took off 6 bases at V and 2 bases at J, with 16 bases between the two ends. CDR3 protein: CASSFHRTANTEAFF. The CDR3 DNA sequence: TGTGCCAGCAGTTTCCACCGGACAGCCAACACTGAAGCTTTCTTT. The entire variable domain, with the rest obtained from reference TRBV11-2 and TRBJ1-1, is as follows: EAGVAQSPRYKIIEKRQSVAFWCNPISGHATLYWYQQILGQGPKLLIQFQNNGVVDDSQLPKDRFSAERLKGVDSTLKIQPAKLEDSAVYLCASSFHRTANTEAFFGQGTRLTVV.

This clonotype was counted at least ten times. This chain joins TRBV20-1 and TRBJ1-2, with TRBD1 as a possible D gene (5 bases). Deletions cut 6 bases from V and 6 bases from J, with 17 bases between. CDR1 DFQATT and CDR2 SNEGSKA come from the germline V gene (reference sequence). This CDR3 comprises 13 residues. CDR3 loop: CSAPGRALHGYTF. The DNA of the CDR3 is TGCAGTGCACCGGGCAGGGCCCTACATGGCTACACCTTC.

A remark on this clonotype: At one end the junction does not follow the germline gene, possibly because of a read error. The J gene is TRBJ2-6, the V gene TRBV6-5, with D unclear. Germline loops: CDR1 MNHEY, CDR2 SVGAGI. This CDR3 comprises 16 residues. The CDR3 DNA reads TGCGCCAGCAGTTCGACGGACGACTCTGGGGCCAACGTCCTGACTTTC. It codes for CASSSTDDSGANVLTF.

This clonotype was detected a few times. V and J are TRBV20-1 and TRBJ2-7; D gene unclear. Trimming took off 7 bases at V and 6 bases at J, with 16 bases between the two ends. The CDR3 consists of 12 residues. Germline CDR1 is DFQATT and CDR2 is SNEGSKA (reference sequence). CDR3 sequence (DNA): TGCAGTGAAGGCGAGCCGGGTCGCGAGCAGTACTTC. Its translation: CSEGEPGREQYF.

This chain joins TRBV7-8 and TRBJ1-1, with D tentatively TRBD1 (5 bases). With 3 bases removed from V and 0 bases from J, the gap between germline ends came to 14 bases. CDR1 is SGHVS and CDR2 is FQNEAQ in the germline V gene. The CDR3 runs 16 residues. CDR3 DNA sequence: TGTGCCAGCAGCTTCCCAGGGACGTCCATGAACACTGAAGCTTTCTTT. Translation: CASSFPGTSMNTEAFF.

This clonotype was observed at least ten times. The junction does not match germline at one end; this may be a read error. CDR3 in DNA: TGTGCCAGCAGATTGGCCTGGGGCGAGACCCAGTACTTC. Its translation: CASRLAWGETQYF. This chain connects TRBV5-5 to TRBJ2-5; the D gene is possibly TRBD1 (5 bases). From germline, CDR1 is SGHKS and CDR2 YYEKEE (reference sequence). This CDR3 region has 13 residues. The full variable domain, completed using reference TRBV5-5 and TRBJ2-5, is DAGVTQSPTHLIKTRGQQVTLRCSPISGHKSVSWYQQVLGQGPQFIFQYYEKEERGRGNFPDRFSARQFPNYSSELNVNALLLGDSALYLCASRLAWGETQYFGPGTRLLVL.

Concerning this clonotype: Relative to the germline gene, one junction end is altered; a read error may explain this. Here the CDR3 reads CATSVGGPGLNRPQHF. In DNA form, the CDR3 reads TGTGCCACGTCGGTTGGCGGGCCAGGCCTCAATCGGCCCCAGCATTTT. The rearrangement joins TRBV24-1 to TRBJ1-5; D is unclear. Per the germline V gene, CDR1 is KGHDR and CDR2 is SFDVKD. There are 16 residues in the CDR3.

This clonotype was seen repeatedly, ten times or more. The rearrangement links TRBV7-9 to TRBJ1-1; D is possibly TRBD1 (5 bases). Trimming cost V 5 bases and J 7 bases, with 14 bases left between them. This CDR3 has 13 residues. CDR1 is SEHNR and CDR2 is FQNEAQ in the germline V gene (reference sequence). CDR3 DNA sequence: TGTGCCAGCAGCCCCGGGGCGAGGGGTGAAGCTTTCTTT. Its protein product is CASSPGARGEAFF. The variable domain in full, completed from reference TRBV7-9 and TRBJ1-1, reads DTGVSQNPRHKITKRGQNVTFRCDPISEHNRLYWYRQTLGQGPEFLTYFQNEAQLEKSRLLSDRFSAERPKGSFSTLEIQRTEQGDSAMYLCASSPGARGEAFFGQGTRLTVV.

This clonotype was seen ten or more times. V and J are TRBV6-1 and TRBJ2-7; D is undetermined. Trimming left V 8 bases short and J 3 bases short, with 5 bases between. This CDR3 contains 10 residues. CDR1 and CDR2 (germline): MNHNS, SASEGT. This chain's CDR3 is CASLYYEQYF. The DNA for the CDR3 is TGTGCCAGCTTGTACTACGAGCAGTACTTC.

This clonotype was seen a handful of times. Here the CDR3 DNA reads TGTGCCTCCAGGGCGGCTGGGGTGGGCACTGAAGCTTTCTTT. Protein: CASRAAGVGTEAFF. The chain recombines TRBV10-3 with TRBJ1-1, with TRBD1 as a possible D gene (5 bases). The CDR3 runs to 14 residues. Germline values: CDR1 ENHRY, CDR2 SYGVKD. Trimming removed 11 bases from V and 4 bases from J, with 20 bases in between.